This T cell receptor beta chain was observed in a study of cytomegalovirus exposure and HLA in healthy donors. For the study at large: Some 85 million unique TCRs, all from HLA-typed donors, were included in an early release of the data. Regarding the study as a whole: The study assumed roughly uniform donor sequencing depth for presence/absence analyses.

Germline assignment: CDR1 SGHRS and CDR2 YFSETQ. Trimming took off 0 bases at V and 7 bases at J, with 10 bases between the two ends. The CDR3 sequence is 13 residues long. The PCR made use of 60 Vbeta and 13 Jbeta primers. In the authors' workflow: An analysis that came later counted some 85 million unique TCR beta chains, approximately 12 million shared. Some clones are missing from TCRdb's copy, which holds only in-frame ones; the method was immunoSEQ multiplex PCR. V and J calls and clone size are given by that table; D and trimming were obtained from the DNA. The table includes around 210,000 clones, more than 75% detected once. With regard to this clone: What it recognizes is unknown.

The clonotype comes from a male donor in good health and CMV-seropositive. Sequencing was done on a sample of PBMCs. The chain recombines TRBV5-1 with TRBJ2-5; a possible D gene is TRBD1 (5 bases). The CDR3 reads CASSLDPQGTQYF. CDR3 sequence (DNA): TGCGCCAGCAGCTTGGACCCCCAGGGGACCCAGTACTTC.